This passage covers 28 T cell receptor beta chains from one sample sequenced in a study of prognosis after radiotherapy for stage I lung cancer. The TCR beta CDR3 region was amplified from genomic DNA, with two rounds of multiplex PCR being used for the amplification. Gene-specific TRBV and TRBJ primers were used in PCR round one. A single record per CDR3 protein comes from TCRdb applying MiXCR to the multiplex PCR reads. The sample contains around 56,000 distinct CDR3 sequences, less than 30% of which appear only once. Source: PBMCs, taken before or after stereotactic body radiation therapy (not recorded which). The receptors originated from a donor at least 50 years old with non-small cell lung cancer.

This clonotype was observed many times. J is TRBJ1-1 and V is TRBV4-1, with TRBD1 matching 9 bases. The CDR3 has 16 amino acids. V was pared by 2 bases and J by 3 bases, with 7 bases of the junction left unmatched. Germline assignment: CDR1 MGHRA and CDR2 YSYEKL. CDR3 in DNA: TGCGCCAGCAGCCAAACACAGGGGGCAAGGTACACTGAAGCTTTCTTT. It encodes CASSQTQGARYTEAFF.

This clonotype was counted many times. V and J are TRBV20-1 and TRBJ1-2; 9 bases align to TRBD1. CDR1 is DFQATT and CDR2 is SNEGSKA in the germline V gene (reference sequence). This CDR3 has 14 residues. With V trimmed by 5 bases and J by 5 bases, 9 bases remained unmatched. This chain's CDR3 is CSARPDRGGYGYTF. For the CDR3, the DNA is TGCAGTGCTCGGCCGGACAGGGGAGGATATGGCTACACCTTC.

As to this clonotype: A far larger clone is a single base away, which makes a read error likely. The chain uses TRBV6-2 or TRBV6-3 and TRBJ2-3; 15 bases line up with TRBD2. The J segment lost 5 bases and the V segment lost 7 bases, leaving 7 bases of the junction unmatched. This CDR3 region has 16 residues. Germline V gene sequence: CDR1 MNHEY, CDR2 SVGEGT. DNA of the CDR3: TGTGCCAGCATGTGGACTAGCGGGGGGGCCCAAGATACGCAGTATTTT. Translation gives CASMWTSGGAQDTQYF.

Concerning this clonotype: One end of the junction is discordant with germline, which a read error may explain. The CDR3 here is CAGSYSISGPGPRRSGEAFF. CDR3 coding DNA: TGTGCCGGCAGTTACTCGATTTCGGGGCCCGGGCCTCGGAGGTCTGGTGAAGCTTTCTTT. This rearrangement joins TRBV6-2 or TRBV6-3 to TRBJ1-1, with D tentatively TRBD1 (5 bases). The germline V gene has CDR1 MNHEY and CDR2 SVGEGT. The CDR3 consists of 20 residues.

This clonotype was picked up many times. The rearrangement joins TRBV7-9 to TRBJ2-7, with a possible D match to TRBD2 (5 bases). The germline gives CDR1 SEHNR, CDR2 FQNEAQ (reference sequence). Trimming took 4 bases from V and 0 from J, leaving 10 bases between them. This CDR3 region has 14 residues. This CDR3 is CASSSTTISYEQYF. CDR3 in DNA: TGTGCCAGCAGCTCCACGACTATCTCCTACGAGCAGTACTTC.

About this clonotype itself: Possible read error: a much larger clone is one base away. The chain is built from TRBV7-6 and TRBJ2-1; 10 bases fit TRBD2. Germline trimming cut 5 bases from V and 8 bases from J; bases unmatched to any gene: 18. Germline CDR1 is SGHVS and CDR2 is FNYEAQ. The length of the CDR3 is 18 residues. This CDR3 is CASSPSFGTSVGAYEQFF. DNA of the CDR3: TGTGCCAGCAGCCCAAGCTTTGGGACTAGCGTGGGGGCCTATGAGCAGTTCTTC.

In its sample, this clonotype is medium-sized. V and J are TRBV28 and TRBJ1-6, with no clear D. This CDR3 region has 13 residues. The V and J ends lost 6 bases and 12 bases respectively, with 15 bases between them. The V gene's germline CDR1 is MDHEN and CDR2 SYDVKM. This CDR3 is CASRTPHNVPLHF. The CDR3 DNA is TGTGCCAGCAGAACTCCTCACAATGTACCCCTCCACTTT. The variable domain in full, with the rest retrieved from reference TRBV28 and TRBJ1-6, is DVKVTQSSRYLVKRTGEKVFLECVQDMDHENMFWYRQDPGLGLRLIYFSYDVKMKEKGDIPEGYSVSREKKERFSLILESASTNQTSMYLCASRTPHNVPLHFGNGTRLTVT.

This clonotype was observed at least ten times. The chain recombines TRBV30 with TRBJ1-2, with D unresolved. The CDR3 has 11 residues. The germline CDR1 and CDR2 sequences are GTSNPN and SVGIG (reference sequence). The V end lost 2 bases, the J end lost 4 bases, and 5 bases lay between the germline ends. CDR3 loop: CAWSWGYGYTF. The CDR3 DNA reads TGTGCCTGGAGTTGGGGCTATGGCTACACCTTC.

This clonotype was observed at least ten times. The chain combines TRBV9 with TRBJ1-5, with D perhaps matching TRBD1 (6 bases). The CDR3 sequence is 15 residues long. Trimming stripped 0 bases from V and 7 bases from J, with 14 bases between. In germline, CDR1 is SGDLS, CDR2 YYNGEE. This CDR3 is CASSVGWGADQPQHF. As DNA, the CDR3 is TGTGCCAGCAGCGTAGGGTGGGGGGCAGACCAGCCCCAGCATTTT.

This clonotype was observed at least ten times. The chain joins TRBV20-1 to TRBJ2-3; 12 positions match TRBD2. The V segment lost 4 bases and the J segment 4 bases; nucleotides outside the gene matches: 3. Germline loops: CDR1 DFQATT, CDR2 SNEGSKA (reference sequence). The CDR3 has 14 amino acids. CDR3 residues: CSATSGGASDTQYF. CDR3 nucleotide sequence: TGCAGTGCTACTAGCGGGGGGGCTTCAGATACGCAGTATTTT.

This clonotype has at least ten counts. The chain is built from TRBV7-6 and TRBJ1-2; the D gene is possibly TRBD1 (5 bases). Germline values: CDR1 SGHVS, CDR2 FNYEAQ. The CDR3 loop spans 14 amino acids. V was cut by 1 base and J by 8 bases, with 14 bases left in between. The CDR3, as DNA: TGTGCCAGCAGCTTAGATGAGGGGCGCGGAGGCTACACCTTC. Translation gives CASSLDEGRGGYTF. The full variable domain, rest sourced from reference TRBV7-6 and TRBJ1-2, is GAGVSQSPRYKVTKRGQDVALRCDPISGHVSLYWYRQALGQGPEFLTYFNYEAQQDKSGLPNDRFSAERPEGSISTLTIQRTEQRDSAMYRCASSLDEGRGGYTFGSGTRLTVV.

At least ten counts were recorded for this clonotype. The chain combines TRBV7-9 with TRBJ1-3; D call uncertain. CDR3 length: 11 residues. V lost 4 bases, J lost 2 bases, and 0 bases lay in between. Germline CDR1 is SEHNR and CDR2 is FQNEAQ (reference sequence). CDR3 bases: TGTGCCAGCAGCTCTGGAAACACCATATATTTT. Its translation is CASSSGNTIYF.

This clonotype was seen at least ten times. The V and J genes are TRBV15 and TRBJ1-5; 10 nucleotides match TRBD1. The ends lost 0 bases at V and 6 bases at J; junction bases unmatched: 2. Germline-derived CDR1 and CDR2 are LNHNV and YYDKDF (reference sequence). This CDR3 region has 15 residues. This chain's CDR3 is CATSREGTGVQPQHF. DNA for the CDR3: TGTGCCACCAGCAGAGAGGGGACAGGGGTTCAGCCCCAGCATTTT.

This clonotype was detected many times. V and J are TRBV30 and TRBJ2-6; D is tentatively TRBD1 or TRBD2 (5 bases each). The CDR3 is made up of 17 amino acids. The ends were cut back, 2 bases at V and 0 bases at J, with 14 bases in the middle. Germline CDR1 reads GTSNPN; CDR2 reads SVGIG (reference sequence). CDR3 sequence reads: CAWSRPGAYSGANVLTF. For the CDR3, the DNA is TGTGCCTGGAGTCGTCCCGGGGCCTACTCTGGGGCCAACGTCCTGACTTTC.

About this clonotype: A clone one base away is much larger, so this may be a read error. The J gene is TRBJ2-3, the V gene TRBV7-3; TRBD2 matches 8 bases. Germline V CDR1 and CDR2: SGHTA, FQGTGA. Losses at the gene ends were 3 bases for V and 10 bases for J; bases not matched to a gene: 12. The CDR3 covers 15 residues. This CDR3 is CASSLSSGWAYAQYF. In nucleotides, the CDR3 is TGTGCCAGCAGCTTGTCTAGCGGGTGGGCTTATGCGCAGTATTTT.

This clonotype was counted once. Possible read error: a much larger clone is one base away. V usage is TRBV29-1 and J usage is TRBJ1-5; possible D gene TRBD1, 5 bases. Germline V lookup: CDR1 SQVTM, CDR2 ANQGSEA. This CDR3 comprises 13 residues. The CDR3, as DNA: TGCAGCGTAGCCCAGGGTGGCAATCAGCCCCAGAATTTT. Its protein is CSVAQGGNQPQNF.

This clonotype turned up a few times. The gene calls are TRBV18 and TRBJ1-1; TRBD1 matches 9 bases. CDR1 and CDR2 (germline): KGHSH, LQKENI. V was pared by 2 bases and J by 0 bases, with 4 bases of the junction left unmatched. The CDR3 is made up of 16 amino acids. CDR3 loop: CASSPSGQGLNTEAFF. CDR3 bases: TGTGCCAGCTCACCATCGGGACAGGGATTGAACACTGAAGCTTTCTTT.

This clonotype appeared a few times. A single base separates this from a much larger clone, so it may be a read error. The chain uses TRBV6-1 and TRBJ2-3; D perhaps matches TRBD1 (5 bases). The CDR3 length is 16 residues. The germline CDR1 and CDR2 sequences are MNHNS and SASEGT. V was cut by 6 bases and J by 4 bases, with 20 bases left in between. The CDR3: CASRPALFQGADTQYF. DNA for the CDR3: TGTGCCAGCAGGCCCGCTCTATTCCAGGGCGCAGATACGCAGTATTTT.

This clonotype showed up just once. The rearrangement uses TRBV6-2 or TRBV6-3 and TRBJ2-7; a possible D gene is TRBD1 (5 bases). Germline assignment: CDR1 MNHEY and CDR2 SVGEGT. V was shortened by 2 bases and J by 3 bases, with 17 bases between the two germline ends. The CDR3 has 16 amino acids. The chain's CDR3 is CASSYRPGGANYEQYF. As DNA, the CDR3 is TGTGCCAGCAGTTACCGACCCGGTGGGGCCAACTACGAGCAGTACTTC.

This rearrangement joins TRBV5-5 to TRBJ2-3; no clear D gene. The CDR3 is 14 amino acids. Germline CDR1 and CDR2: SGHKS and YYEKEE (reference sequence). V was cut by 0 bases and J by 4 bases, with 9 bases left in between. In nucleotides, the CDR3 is TGTGCCAGCAGCTTGGAGGCGCGGTCAGATACGCAGTATTTT. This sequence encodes CASSLEARSDTQYF. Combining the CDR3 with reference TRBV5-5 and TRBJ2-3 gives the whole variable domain DAGVTQSPTHLIKTRGQQVTLRCSPISGHKSVSWYQQVLGQGPQFIFQYYEKEERGRGNFPDRFSARQFPNYSSELNVNALLLGDSALYLCASSLEARSDTQYFGPGTRLTVL.

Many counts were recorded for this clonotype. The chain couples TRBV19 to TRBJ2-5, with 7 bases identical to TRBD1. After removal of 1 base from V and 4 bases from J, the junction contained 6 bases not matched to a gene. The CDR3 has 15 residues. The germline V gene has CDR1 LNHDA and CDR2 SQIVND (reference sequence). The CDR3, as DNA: TGTGCCAGTAGTATAGGTTTGAGGGACAGAGAGACCCAGTACTTC. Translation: CASSIGLRDRETQYF.

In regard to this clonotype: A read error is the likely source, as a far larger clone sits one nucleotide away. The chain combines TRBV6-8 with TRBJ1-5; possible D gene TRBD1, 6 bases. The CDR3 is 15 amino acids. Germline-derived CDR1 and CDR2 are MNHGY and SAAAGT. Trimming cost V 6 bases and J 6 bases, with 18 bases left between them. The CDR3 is CASSLYGPTGQPQHF. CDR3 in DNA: TGTGCCAGCAGCTTATACGGGCCGACAGGTCAGCCCCAGCATTTT.

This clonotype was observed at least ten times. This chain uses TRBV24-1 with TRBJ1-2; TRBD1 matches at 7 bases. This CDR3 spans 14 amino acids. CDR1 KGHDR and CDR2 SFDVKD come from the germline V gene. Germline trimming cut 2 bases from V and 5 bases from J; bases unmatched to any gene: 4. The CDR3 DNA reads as TGTGCCACCAGTGATTCTAAGGGGGCGTATGGCTACACCTTC. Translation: CATSDSKGAYGYTF.

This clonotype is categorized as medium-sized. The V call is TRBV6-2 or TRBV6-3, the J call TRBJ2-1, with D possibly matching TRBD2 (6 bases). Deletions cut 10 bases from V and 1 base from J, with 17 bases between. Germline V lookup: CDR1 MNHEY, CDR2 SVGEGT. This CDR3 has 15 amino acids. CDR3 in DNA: TGTGCCACCGATCCGGACGGAGGGTCCTACAATGAGCAGTTCTTC. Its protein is CATDPDGGSYNEQFF.

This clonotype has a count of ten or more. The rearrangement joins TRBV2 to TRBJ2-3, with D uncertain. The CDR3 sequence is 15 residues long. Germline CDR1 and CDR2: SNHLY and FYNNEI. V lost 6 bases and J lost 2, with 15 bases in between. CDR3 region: CASSPRAGFTDTQYF. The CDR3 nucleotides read TGTGCCAGCAGCCCCCGCGCAGGCTTCACAGATACGCAGTATTTT.

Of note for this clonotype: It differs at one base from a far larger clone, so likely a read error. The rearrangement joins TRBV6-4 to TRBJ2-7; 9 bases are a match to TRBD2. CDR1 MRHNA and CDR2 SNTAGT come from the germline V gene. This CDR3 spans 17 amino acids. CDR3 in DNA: TGTGCCAACAGTCCAACCCCTCCGGGACTAGCCGAATACGAGCAGTACTTC. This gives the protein CANSPTPPGLAEYEQYF.

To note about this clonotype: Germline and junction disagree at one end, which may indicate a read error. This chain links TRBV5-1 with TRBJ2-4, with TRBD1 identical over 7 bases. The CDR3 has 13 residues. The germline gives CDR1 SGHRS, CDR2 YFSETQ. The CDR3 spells CTSSPGTENIQYF. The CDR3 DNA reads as TGCACCAGCAGCCCCGGGACAGAAAACATTCAGTACTTC.

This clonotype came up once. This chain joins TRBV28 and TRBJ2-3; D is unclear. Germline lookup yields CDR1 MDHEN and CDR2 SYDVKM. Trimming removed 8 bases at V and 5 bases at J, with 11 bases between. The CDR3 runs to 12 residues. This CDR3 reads CASLPGKDTQYF. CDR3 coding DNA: TGTGCCAGCTTGCCGGGTAAAGATACGCAGTATTTT.